These T cell receptor beta chains were read from a single sample in a study of blood T cell repertoires in COVID-19. Clones were sequenced by immunoSEQ multiplex PCR, and TCRdb holds only the in-frame ones, with some missing. The repertoire holds 150,000 to 200,000 clones, with around 80% as singletons. Input material: PBMCs or T cells enriched from blood (not recorded which). These receptors were taken from a man aged 50 to 59 who had recovered from COVID-19. Each CDR3 is given with its conserved first and last residue. The order of the fields is V gene, J gene, D gene, clone size, CDR3 protein, CDR3 DNA. The D gene is left open where the match is weak. Clone size is not always given. Where it is, it says once, few, many or a class for expanded clones.

V gene: TRBV3-1/TRBV3-2
J gene: TRBJ1-2
D gene: .
clone size: once
CDR3 protein: CASSQLGGGYTF
CDR3 DNA: TGTGCCAGCAGCCAACTCGGGGGTGGCTACACCTTC

V gene: TRBV10-3
J gene: TRBJ1-4
D gene: .
clone size: .
CDR3 protein: CAARQPVDEKLFF
CDR3 DNA: TGTGCCGCGCGACAGCCTGTGGATGAAAAACTGTTTTTT

V gene: TRBV6-5
J gene: TRBJ2-3
D gene: .
clone size: .
CDR3 protein: CASLSYRGGDTQYF
CDR3 DNA: TGTGCCAGCCTGTCATACAGGGGAGGAGATACGCAGTATTTT

V gene: TRBV11-3
J gene: TRBJ2-5
D gene: .
clone size: once
CDR3 protein: CASSGPGAGAETQYF
CDR3 DNA: TGTGCCAGCAGCGGACCCGGGGCAGGGGCAGAGACCCAGTACTTC

V gene: TRBV3-1/TRBV3-2
J gene: TRBJ1-3
D gene: .
clone size: .
CDR3 protein: CASSQDRSGNTIYF
CDR3 DNA: TGTGCCAGCAGCCAAGACCGTTCTGGAAACACCATATATTTT

V gene: TRBV6-2/TRBV6-3
J gene: TRBJ1-6
D gene: .
clone size: .
CDR3 protein: CASSPRPGVLHF
CDR3 DNA: TGTGCCAGCAGTCCACGCCCCGGGGTCCTCCACTTT

V gene: TRBV28
J gene: TRBJ1-6
D gene: TRBD1
clone size: .
CDR3 protein: CASRLSGQGPYSPLHF
CDR3 DNA: TGTGCCAGCAGGCTCTCGGGACAGGGTCCCTATTCACCCCTCCACTTT

V gene: TRBV18
J gene: TRBJ2-2
D gene: TRBD2
clone size: .
CDR3 protein: CASSPNSGNSKELFF
CDR3 DNA: TGTGCCAGCTCACCCAATAGCGGGAATAGTAAGGAGCTGTTTTTT

V gene: TRBV28
J gene: TRBJ2-1
D gene: TRBD2
clone size: .
CDR3 protein: CASSSSGGRAQFF
CDR3 DNA: TGTGCCAGCAGTTCGTCGGGAGGGCGAGCGCAGTTCTTC

V gene: TRBV6-5
J gene: TRBJ2-3
D gene: TRBD2
clone size: .
CDR3 protein: CASRLTSGLSDTQYF
CDR3 DNA: TGTGCCAGCAGATTGACTAGCGGGTTGTCAGATACGCAGTATTTT

V gene: TRBV6-5
J gene: TRBJ1-3
D gene: .
clone size: .
CDR3 protein: CATSSGATGNTIYF
CDR3 DNA: TGTGCCACATCGTCAGGGGCGACAGGAAACACCATATATTTT

V gene: TRBV4-1
J gene: TRBJ2-7
D gene: TRBD2
clone size: .
CDR3 protein: CASSQVASGTYEQYF
CDR3 DNA: TGCGCCAGCAGCCAGGTGGCTAGCGGTACCTACGAGCAGTACTTC

V gene: TRBV29-1
J gene: TRBJ2-1
D gene: TRBD2
clone size: few
CDR3 protein: CSVEGGDVISYNEQFF
CDR3 DNA: TGCAGCGTTGAGGGGGGGGACGTCATCTCCTACAATGAGCAGTTCTTC

V gene: TRBV5-8
J gene: TRBJ1-2
D gene: TRBD1
clone size: .
CDR3 protein: CASSQTGVSGYTF
CDR3 DNA: TGTGCCAGCAGCCAGACAGGGGTTTCTGGCTACACCTTC